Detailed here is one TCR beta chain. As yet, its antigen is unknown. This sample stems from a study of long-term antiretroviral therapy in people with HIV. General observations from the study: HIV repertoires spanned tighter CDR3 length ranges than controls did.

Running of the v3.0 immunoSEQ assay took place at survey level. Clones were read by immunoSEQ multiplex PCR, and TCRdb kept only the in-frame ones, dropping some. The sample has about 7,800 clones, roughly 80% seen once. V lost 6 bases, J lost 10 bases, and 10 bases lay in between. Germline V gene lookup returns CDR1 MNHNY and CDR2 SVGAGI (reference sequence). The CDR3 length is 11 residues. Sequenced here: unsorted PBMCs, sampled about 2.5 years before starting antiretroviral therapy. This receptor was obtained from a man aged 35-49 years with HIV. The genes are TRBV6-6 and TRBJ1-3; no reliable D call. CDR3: CASSQQGTIYF. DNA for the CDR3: TGTGCCAGCAGCCAACAAGGAACCATATATTTT.